Each of the 9 T cell receptor beta chains below was sequenced from the same sample in a study of T-cell reconstitution after alpha-beta-depleted transplantation in children. Unique molecular identifiers were used to barcode this TCRbeta library. TCRdb re-called the PCR reads with MiXCR, one entry per CDR3 protein. The data show approximately 500,000 distinct CDR3 sequences, with about 11% seen just once and just over 2% held by the top ten. The sample was PBMCs, taken before TCRalphabeta/CD19-depleted stem cell transplant. Receptors were obtained from a child under 10 years old with inherited bone marrow failure, due to receive a stem cell transplant.

The V gene is TRBV19, the J gene TRBJ2-1; tentative D call: TRBD2 (5 bases). The CDR3 runs to 15 residues. The germline V gene encodes CDR1 LNHDA and CDR2 SQIVND (reference sequence). The ends were cut back, 5 bases at V and 5 bases at J, with 16 bases in the middle. DNA of the CDR3: TGTGCCAGTAGTCTCTACTTGGACTGGGACAATGAGCAGTTCTTC. This codes for CASSLYLDWDNEQFF.

Concerning this clonotype itself: The conserved closing phenylalanine or tryptophan is absent in this CDR3, likely reflecting a read error. The rearrangement joins TRBV7-9 to TRBJ2-7; TRBD2 is a possible D gene (5 bases). V lost 0 bases and J 1 base, leaving 7 bases between the germline ends. The CDR3 extends over 14 amino acids. CDR1 is SEHNR, CDR2 FQNEAQ, per germline (reference sequence). The CDR3 nucleotides read TGTGCCAGCAGCTTAGCGGGAGTATCCTACGAGCAGTACCTC. Protein sequence: CASSLAGVSYEQYL.

This clonotype was observed many times. CDR3 DNA: TGCAGCGCTGGACAGTACTATGGCTACACCTTC. Translated, it gives CSAGQYYGYTF. V usage is TRBV29-1 and J usage is TRBJ1-2; possibly TRBD1 for D (6 bases). This CDR3 region has 11 residues. Trimming cost V 7 bases and J 3 bases, with 9 bases left between them. CDR1 and CDR2 from the germline V gene are SQVTM and ANQGSEA.

This clonotype has ten or more counts. The V call is TRBV4-3, the J call TRBJ2-2, with TRBD2 matching 10 bases. The germline V gene has CDR1 LGHNA and CDR2 YSLEER. Trimming at V came to 0 bases and at J to 7 bases, leaving 11 bases not matched to a gene. The CDR3 consists of 18 residues. The CDR3 sequence is CASSQEPMLAGVDGELFF. CDR3 coding DNA: TGCGCCAGCAGCCAAGAACCAATGCTAGCGGGAGTTGACGGGGAGCTGTTTTTT.

This clonotype appeared many times. CDR3 sequence: CASSEGTALNYEQYF. CDR3 in DNA: TGTGCCAGCAGCGAAGGGACAGCCCTAAACTACGAGCAGTACTTC. This chain links TRBV7-8 with TRBJ2-7, with 7 bases identical to TRBD1. The V gene's germline CDR1 is SGHVS and CDR2 FQNEAQ. Trimming cost V 5 bases and J 3 bases; bases outside gene matches: 10. The CDR3 sequence is 15 residues long. Supplemented by reference TRBV7-8 and TRBJ2-7, the full variable domain reads GAGVSQSPRYKVAKRGQDVALRCDPISGHVSLFWYQQALGQGPEFLTYFQNEAQLDKSGLPSDRFFAERPEGSVSTLKIQRTQQEDSAVYLCASSEGTALNYEQYFGPGTRLTVT.

There are many counts of this clonotype. The chain uses TRBV4-3 and TRBJ2-1; TRBD2 matches 7 bases. Germline V gene sequence: CDR1 LGHNA, CDR2 YSLEER. This CDR3 region has 16 residues. V was pared by 4 bases and J by 5 bases, with 11 bases of the junction left unmatched. CDR3 in DNA: TGCGCCAGCAGCCCCCACGGGGAGGGACTTCACAATGAGCAGTTCTTC. It specifies CASSPHGEGLHNEQFF.

The chain links TRBV7-2 to TRBJ2-7, with D unresolved. This CDR3 is built from 16 residues. V lost 5 bases, J lost 4 bases, and 21 bases lay in between. CDR1 and CDR2 (germline): SGHTA, FQGNSA. CDR3 bases: TGTGCCAGCAGCGGAGACGGGTTCCACTGGGTATACGAGCAGTACTTC. Its protein product is CASSGDGFHWVYEQYF.

Many counts were recorded for this clonotype. This rearrangement joins TRBV7-9 to TRBJ1-2; no clear D gene. CDR3 length equals 11 residues. Trimming removed 4 bases at V and 8 bases at J, with 8 bases between. Looked up from germline, CDR1 is SEHNR and CDR2 is FQNEAQ (reference sequence). CDR3 sequence: CASSYQDGYTF. The CDR3 DNA follows: TGTGCCAGCAGCTACCAGGACGGCTACACCTTC.

This clonotype was counted ten times or more. The gene calls are TRBV6-5 and TRBJ1-1; D gene ambiguous. The V gene's germline CDR1 is MNHEY and CDR2 SVGAGI. CDR3 size: 14 residues. V gave up 2 bases and J gave up 1 base, with 8 bases separating them. CDR3 DNA sequence: TGTGCCAGCAGTTACGATGTGGAGAACACTGAAGCTTTCTTT. It is translated as CASSYDVENTEAFF.